These 6 T cell receptor beta chains were sequenced from one sample in a study of T cell responses to AZD1222 COVID-19 vaccine. The assay was immunoSEQ multiplex PCR, and TCRdb's table has in-frame clones only and misses some. The sample includes 150,000 or so clones, 90% to 95% of them seen just once. The source material was peripheral blood, sampled on day 0 of AZD1222 vaccination. Receptor source: an adult in good health.

A word on this clone: The sample contains more than one DNA sequence encoding this CDR3. The chain joins TRBV11-2 to TRBJ2-7; no definite D call. In germline, CDR1 is SGHAT, CDR2 FQNNGV. CDR3 length equals 12 residues. Trimming pared 2 bases from V and 0 bases from J, leaving 2 bases between. This chain's CDR3 is CASSLTSYEQYF. For the CDR3, the DNA is TGTGCCAGCAGCTTAACCTCCTACGAGCAGTACTTC.

This rearrangement joins TRBV19 to TRBJ2-2; no clear D gene. Germline V gene data show CDR1 as LNHDA and CDR2 as SQIVND (reference sequence). Trimming cost V 7 bases and J 3 bases, with 9 bases left between them. This CDR3 spans 13 amino acids. DNA of the CDR3: TGTGCCAGTACACGGACCCACACCGGGGAGCTGTTTTTT. This sequence encodes CASTRTHTGELFF.

The chain uses TRBV12-3 or TRBV12-4 and TRBJ1-5; D is perhaps TRBD1 (5 bases). This CDR3 is 13 amino acids long. Trimming cost V 2 bases and J 7 bases, with 9 bases left between them. The DNA for the CDR3 is TGTGCCAGCAGTTTATGGGGCCAGCAGCCCCAGCATTTT. Amino acids: CASSLWGQQPQHF.

V is TRBV6-2 or TRBV6-3 and J is TRBJ1-1; D call uncertain. Trimming stripped 0 bases from V and 8 bases from J, with 7 bases between. Germline V gene data show CDR1 as MNHEY and CDR2 as SVGEGT. CDR3 size: 12 residues. CDR3 DNA: TGTGCCAGCAGTTACTCCTGGACCGAAGCTTTCTTT. It yields the protein CASSYSWTEAFF.

This clone was counted once. The chain employs TRBV6-5 and TRBJ1-2; possibly TRBD1 for D (5 bases). V lost 8 bases and J 4 bases, leaving 20 bases between the germline ends. Germline-derived CDR1 and CDR2 are MNHEY and SVGAGI. The CDR3 extends over 15 amino acids. The CDR3 DNA reads as TGTGCCAGCCGGGAGGAGGGGTTTCCCCTCTATGGCTACACCTTC. This sequence encodes CASREEGFPLYGYTF.

The chain employs TRBV5-4 and TRBJ2-7; 8 positions agree with TRBD1. Germline V CDR1 and CDR2: SGHNT, YYREEE (reference sequence). V shed 4 bases, J shed 1 base, and the junction held 7 bases outside the gene matches. The CDR3 is made up of 15 amino acids. The CDR3 sequence is CASSALDRVSYEQYF. The CDR3 DNA follows: TGTGCCAGCAGCGCCCTGGACAGGGTATCCTACGAGCAGTACTTC.